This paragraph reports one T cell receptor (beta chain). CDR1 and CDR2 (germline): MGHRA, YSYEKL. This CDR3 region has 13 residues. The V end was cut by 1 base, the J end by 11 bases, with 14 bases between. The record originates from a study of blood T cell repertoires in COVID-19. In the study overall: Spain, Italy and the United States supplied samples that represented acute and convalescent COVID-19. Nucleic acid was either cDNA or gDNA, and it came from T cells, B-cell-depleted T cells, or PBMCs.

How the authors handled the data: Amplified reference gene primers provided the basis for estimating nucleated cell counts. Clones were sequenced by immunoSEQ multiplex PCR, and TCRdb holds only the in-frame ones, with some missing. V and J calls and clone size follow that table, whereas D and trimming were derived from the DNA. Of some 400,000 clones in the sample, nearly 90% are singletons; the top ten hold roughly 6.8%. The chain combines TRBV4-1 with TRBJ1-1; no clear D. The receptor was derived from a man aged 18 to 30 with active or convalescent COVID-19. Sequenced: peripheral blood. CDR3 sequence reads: CASSQVMEHWAFF. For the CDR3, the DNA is TGCGCCAGCAGCCAAGTTATGGAGCATTGGGCTTTCTTT.